Below, 24 T cell receptor beta chains from the same sample are listed, as sequenced in a study of T-cell memory formation after mild COVID-19. TCRdb re-derived calls from the 5' RACE reads in MiXCR, one entry per CDR3 protein. The data contain about 340,000 distinct CDR3 sequences, around 20% of them singletons. Sequencing was performed on PBMCs or a T cell subset sorted from them (not recorded which). Receptor source: an adult woman who had mild COVID-19 (a few samples of this study predate the infection). Cell type and time point are not known.

The V and J genes are TRBV12-3 or TRBV12-4 and TRBJ1-5; D unclear. The ends were cut back, 5 bases at V and 7 bases at J, with 12 bases in the middle. CDR3 length: 13 amino acids. The CDR3: CASSPPAGQPQHF. The CDR3 DNA reads as TGTGCCAGCAGTCCGCCAGCAGGCCAGCCCCAGCATTTT.

The V and J genes are TRBV29-1 and TRBJ1-1; maybe TRBD1 (5 bases). This CDR3 contains 11 residues. The germline V gene has CDR1 SQVTM and CDR2 ANQGSEA. In DNA, the CDR3 is TGCAGTTTTACAGGGAACACTGAAGCTTTCTTT. This encodes CSFTGNTEAFF.

The chain combines TRBV19 with TRBJ2-1; TRBD2 aligns across 7 bases. The CDR3 runs 13 residues. CDR1 and CDR2 from the germline V gene are LNHDA and SQIVND (reference sequence). The CDR3 DNA reads as TGTGCTTCAGCGGGACCGCTCTACAATGAGCAGTTCTTC. Translated: CASAGPLYNEQFF.

This clonotype was recorded a few times. V and J are TRBV7-9 and TRBJ2-1, with D possibly being TRBD2 (5 bases). CDR3 length: 13 amino acids. Germline assignment: CDR1 SEHNR and CDR2 FQNEAQ (reference sequence). Trimming shortened V by 6 bases and J by 8 bases, and 14 bases separated the two germline ends. Written as DNA, the CDR3 is TGTGCCAGCAGAGCGGCCCCCCCCCATGAGCAGTTCTTC. Residues: CASRAAPPHEQFF. The full variable domain, its missing parts supplied by reference TRBV7-9 and TRBJ2-1, is DTGVSQNPRHKITKRGQNVTFRCDPISEHNRLYWYRQTLGQGPEFLTYFQNEAQLEKSRLLSDRFSAERPKGSFSTLEIQRTEQGDSAMYLCASRAAPPHEQFFGPGTRLTVL.

This clonotype was observed a few times. The V call is TRBV12-3 or TRBV12-4, the J call TRBJ2-7, with a tentative D call TRBD1 (6 bases). This CDR3 region has 15 residues. V lost 8 bases and J lost 3, with 20 bases in between. For the CDR3, the DNA is TGTGCCAGCGCCAAAGCAGGGGTCACAGACTACGAGCAGTACTTC. It yields the protein CASAKAGVTDYEQYF.

This chain links TRBV20-1 with TRBJ1-6; TRBD1 matches at 7 bases. Germline loops: CDR1 DFQATT, CDR2 SNEGSKA (reference sequence). V dropped 1 base and J dropped 11; count of bases not matched to a gene: 5. This CDR3 contains 13 residues. The DNA for the CDR3 is TGCAGTGCTAGAGCAGGGGGTAGGACACCCCTCCACTTT. Its protein product is CSARAGGRTPLHF.

This chain joins TRBV12-3 or TRBV12-4 and TRBJ2-1; 7 positions agree with TRBD2. The V gene end was trimmed by 5 bases and the J gene end by 15 bases; junction bases not matched to a gene: 7. This CDR3 has 11 amino acids. DNA for the CDR3: TGTGCCAGCAGTCGTGGACTAGACGCGTTCTTC. This sequence encodes CASSRGLDAFF.

This chain uses TRBV20-1 with TRBJ2-5; 15 nucleotides match TRBD2. V shed 4 bases, J shed 4 bases, and the junction held 16 bases outside the gene matches. This CDR3 has 19 residues. The germline gives CDR1 DFQATT, CDR2 SNEGSKA (reference sequence). In DNA form, the CDR3 reads TGCAGTGCTACCCCCATAACCGGGACTAGCGGGGGGTTGGGAGAGACCCAGTACTTC. Its translation: CSATPITGTSGGLGETQYF.

This sequence joins TRBV30 and TRBJ2-3, with D tentatively TRBD1 (6 bases). This CDR3 contains 15 residues. Trimming stripped 7 bases from V and 1 base from J, with 18 bases between. CDR1 and CDR2 from the germline V gene are GTSNPN and SVGIG (reference sequence). Here the CDR3 reads CASGQLRVGTDTQYF. DNA for the CDR3: TGTGCCTCCGGACAGCTAAGGGTGGGCACAGATACGCAGTATTTT.

This clonotype has just a few counts. This chain links TRBV6-2 or TRBV6-3 with TRBJ2-4; 8 positions match TRBD2. With V trimmed by 2 bases and J by 7 bases, 22 bases remained unmatched. CDR1 is MNHEY and CDR2 is SVGEGT in the germline V gene. The CDR3 runs to 20 residues. CDR3 loop: CASSYPLVAGSGPERNIQYF. Written as DNA, the CDR3 is TGTGCCAGCAGTTACCCCCTTGTAGCGGGAAGCGGCCCGGAGAGGAACATTCAGTACTTC.

The chain is built from TRBV12-3 or TRBV12-4 and TRBJ2-2; D possibly corresponds to TRBD1 (6 bases). The ends were cut back, 4 bases at V and 1 base at J, with 13 bases in the middle. The CDR3 runs to 16 residues. The CDR3 DNA is TGTGCCAGCAGTTCGGCCGGGACACTGAACACCGGGGAGCTGTTTTTT. Amino acid sequence: CASSSAGTLNTGELFF.

This clonotype was counted only a few times. The chain is built from TRBV29-1 and TRBJ2-1; 7 nucleotides match TRBD1. V was clipped by 1 base and J by 1 base; unmatched bases: 13. The CDR3 sequence is 18 residues long. The germline gives CDR1 SQVTM, CDR2 ANQGSEA. The chain's CDR3 is CSVEGATTQGRSYNEQFF. The CDR3 nucleotides are TGCAGCGTTGAAGGAGCCACCACACAGGGGAGATCCTACAATGAGCAGTTCTTC.

The chain recombines TRBV5-6 with TRBJ2-2, with TRBD1 matching over 10 bases. With V trimmed by 4 bases and J by 6 bases, 3 bases remained unmatched. This CDR3 has 14 residues. Germline CDR1 is SGHDT and CDR2 is YYEEEE. CDR3 coding DNA: TGTGCCAGCAGCGGGGACAGGGGCGCCGGGGAGCTGTTTTTT. Its protein is CASSGDRGAGELFF.

The CDR3 DNA follows: TGTGCCAGCAGTACGGGGACTAGCGTTCGGTACGAGCAGTACTTC. Translated: CASSTGTSVRYEQYF. The chain employs TRBV6-6 and TRBJ2-7; 10 bases are a match to TRBD2. Germline lookup yields CDR1 MNHNY and CDR2 SVGAGI (reference sequence). Germline trimming cut 5 bases from V and 4 bases from J; bases unmatched to any gene: 8. The CDR3 has 15 amino acids.

This clonotype turned up a few times. CDR3 amino acids: CASSRGTPQTETQYF. CDR3 DNA sequence: TGCGCCAGCAGCCGCGGGACCCCCCAGACAGAGACCCAGTACTTC. The chain is built from TRBV5-1 and TRBJ2-5, with a tentative D call TRBD2 (6 bases). The CDR3 sequence is 15 residues long. Germline lookup yields CDR1 SGHRS and CDR2 YFSETQ. V dropped 4 bases and J dropped 4 bases, with 17 bases sitting between them.

This clonotype was detected only a few times. The chain uses TRBV7-9 and TRBJ2-3; the D is unclear. Germline V gives CDR1 SEHNR, CDR2 FQNEAQ (reference sequence). The CDR3 is 14 amino acids. V lost 5 bases, J lost 4 bases, and 13 bases lay in between. The DNA of the CDR3 is TGTGCCAGCAGCCTCGTCACGGGTTCAGATACGCAGTATTTT. Its protein product is CASSLVTGSDTQYF.

The V call is TRBV7-8, the J call TRBJ1-1; D call uncertain. Looked up from germline, CDR1 is SGHVS and CDR2 is FQNEAQ. The germline V and J ends were trimmed by 10 bases and 3 bases, with 15 bases remaining between them. There are 13 residues in the CDR3. The CDR3 is CATAGRVDTEAFF. CDR3 DNA: TGTGCCACCGCGGGGAGGGTCGACACTGAAGCTTTCTTT.

This clonotype has ten or more counts. Written as DNA, the CDR3 is TGTGCCAGCAGCACAACCGGGACAGGGCTCTACGAGCAGTACTTC. The encoded protein is CASSTTGTGLYEQYF. The V call is TRBV7-9, the J call TRBJ2-7; TRBD1 matches at 9 bases. CDR3 length: 15 residues. Unmatched junction bases numbered 8, after V lost 5 bases and J lost 3 bases. Germline CDR1 SEHNR, CDR2 FQNEAQ (reference sequence).

The rearrangement joins TRBV7-2 to TRBJ2-2; 9 bases fit TRBD2. V trimming: 5 bases; J trimming: 5 bases; junction bases outside the gene matches: 12. From germline, CDR1 is SGHTA and CDR2 FQGNSA. CDR3 length equals 17 residues. The CDR3: CASSPRLAGWGTGELFF. The CDR3 DNA sequence: TGTGCCAGCAGCCCCCGGCTAGCGGGATGGGGGACCGGGGAGCTGTTTTTT.

The chain uses TRBV20-1 and TRBJ2-1; no reliable D call. V lost 3 bases and J 4 bases, leaving 7 bases between the germline ends. The CDR3 covers 12 residues. CDR1 and CDR2 from the germline V gene are DFQATT and SNEGSKA (reference sequence). The CDR3 bases are TGCAGTGCTAGCCCGGCTTACAATGAGCAGTTCTTC. This codes for CSASPAYNEQFF.

This sequence joins TRBV29-1 and TRBJ1-2; TRBD1 aligns across 7 bases. V was pared by 3 bases and J by 5 bases, with 6 bases of the junction left unmatched. The CDR3 extends over 13 amino acids. Germline V gives CDR1 SQVTM, CDR2 ANQGSEA. CDR3: CSVEQGGNYGYTF. CDR3 bases: TGCAGCGTTGAGCAGGGGGGGAATTATGGCTACACCTTC.

This sequence joins TRBV4-1 and TRBJ2-1, with 9 bases lining up with TRBD1. The CDR3 is made up of 15 amino acids. Germline trimming cut 4 bases from V and 8 bases from J; bases unmatched to any gene: 9. The germline gives CDR1 MGHRA, CDR2 YSYEKL. CDR3 sequence (DNA): TGCGCCAGCAGCCTATGGGACAGGGCTTCGGATGAGCAGTTCTTC. It encodes CASSLWDRASDEQFF.

There are a few counts of this clonotype. In DNA, the CDR3 is TGCAGTGCCGCCCCGGGGAGTTGGCAAGAGACCCAGTACTTC. Translation: CSAAPGSWQETQYF. The J gene is TRBJ2-5, the V gene TRBV20-1; D is possibly TRBD2 (5 bases). V shed 6 bases and J shed 2 bases, with 16 bases lying between them. The CDR3 contains 14 residues. CDR1 and CDR2 (germline): DFQATT, SNEGSKA (reference sequence).

There are a few counts of this clonotype. The chain joins TRBV11-2 to TRBJ2-2, with TRBD1 as a possible D gene (5 bases). V was pared by 1 base and J by 6 bases, with 12 bases between. This CDR3 comprises 15 residues. Germline V gene sequence: CDR1 SGHAT, CDR2 FQNNGV. Written as DNA, the CDR3 is TGTGCCAGCAGCTTAGTAGGCAGGGTAGCCGGGGAGCTGTTTTTT. It translates to CASSLVGRVAGELFF.